The clone carrying this TCR beta chain was detected only a few times. Here immunoSEQ multiplex PCR was the method, and the copy in TCRdb shows in-frame clones only, minus some. The profile covers around 90,000 clones, with roughly four fifths appearing a single time and 0.75% to 0.85% taken by the ten largest. V gave up 6 bases and J gave up 0 bases, with 15 bases separating them. Germline lookup yields CDR1 MDHEN and CDR2 SYDVKM. The CDR3 is 16 residues long. The entry originates in a study of radiotherapy plus CTLA-4 blockade in lung cancer. This chain links TRBV28 with TRBJ1-5; maybe TRBD1 (6 bases). The sequence was obtained from a human donor with non-small cell lung cancer who had stable disease on radiotherapy plus ipilimumab. This specimen consisted of peripheral blood, obtained from a patient treated with radiotherapy plus ipilimumab. In DNA form, the CDR3 reads TGTGCCAGCAGCTTTCCGAGGGGGTATAGCAATCAGCCCCAGCATTTT. This translates into CASSFPRGYSNQPQHF.